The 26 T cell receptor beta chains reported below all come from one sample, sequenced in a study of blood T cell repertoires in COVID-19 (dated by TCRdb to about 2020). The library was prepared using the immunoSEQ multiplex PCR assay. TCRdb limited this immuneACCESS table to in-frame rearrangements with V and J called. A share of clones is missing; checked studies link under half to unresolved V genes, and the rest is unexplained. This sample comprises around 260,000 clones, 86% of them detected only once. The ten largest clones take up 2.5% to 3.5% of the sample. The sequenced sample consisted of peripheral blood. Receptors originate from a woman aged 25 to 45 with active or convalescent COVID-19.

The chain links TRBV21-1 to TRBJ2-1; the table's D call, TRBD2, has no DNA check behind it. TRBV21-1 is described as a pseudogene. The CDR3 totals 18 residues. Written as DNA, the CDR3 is TGTGCCAGCAGCAACCTCCCGGGATCAATATGCTCCTACAATGAGCAGTTCTTC. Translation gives CASSNLPGSICSYNEQFF.

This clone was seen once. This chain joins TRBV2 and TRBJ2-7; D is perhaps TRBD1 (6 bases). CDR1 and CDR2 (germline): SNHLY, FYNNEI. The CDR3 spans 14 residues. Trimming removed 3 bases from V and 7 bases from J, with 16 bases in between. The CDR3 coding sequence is TGTGCCAGCAGTGAGGGGGCGCCGGTTCGTGAGCAGTACTTC. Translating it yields CASSEGAPVREQYF.

The CDR3 sequence is CASSVEQEETQYF. The CDR3 nucleotides read TGTGCCAGCAGCGTCGAGCAAGAAGAGACCCAGTACTTC. The gene calls are TRBV9 and TRBJ2-5; D gene ambiguous. The CDR3 sequence is 13 residues long. V was pared by 2 bases and J by 3 bases, with 8 bases between. CDR1 is SGDLS, CDR2 YYNGEE, per germline.

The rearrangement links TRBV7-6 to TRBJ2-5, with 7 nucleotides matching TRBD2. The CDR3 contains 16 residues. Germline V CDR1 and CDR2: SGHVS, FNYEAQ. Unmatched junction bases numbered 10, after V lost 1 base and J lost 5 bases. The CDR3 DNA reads TGTGCCAGCAGCTTAGTTCCGGCGATCGGGGGGGAGACCCAGTACTTC. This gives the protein CASSLVPAIGGETQYF.

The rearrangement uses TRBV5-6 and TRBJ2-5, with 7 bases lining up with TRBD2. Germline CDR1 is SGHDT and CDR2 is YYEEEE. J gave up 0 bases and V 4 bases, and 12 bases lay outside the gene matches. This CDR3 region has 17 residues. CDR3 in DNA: TGTGCCAGCAGCCCAGATACTAGCGCCTCGTACCAAGAGACCCAGTACTTC. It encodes CASSPDTSASYQETQYF. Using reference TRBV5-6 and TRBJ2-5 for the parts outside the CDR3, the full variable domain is DAGVTQSPTHLIKTRGQQVTLRCSPKSGHDTVSWYQQALGQGPQFIFQYYEEEERQRGNFPDRFSGHQFPNYSSELNVNALLLGDSALYLCASSPDTSASYQETQYFGPGTRLLVL.

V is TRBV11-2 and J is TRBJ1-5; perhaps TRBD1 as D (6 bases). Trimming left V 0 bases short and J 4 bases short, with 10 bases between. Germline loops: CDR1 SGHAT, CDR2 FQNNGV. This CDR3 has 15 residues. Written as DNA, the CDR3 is TGTGCCAGCAGCTTAGAAGGGGGAGGGAATCAGCCCCAGCATTTT. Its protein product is CASSLEGGGNQPQHF.

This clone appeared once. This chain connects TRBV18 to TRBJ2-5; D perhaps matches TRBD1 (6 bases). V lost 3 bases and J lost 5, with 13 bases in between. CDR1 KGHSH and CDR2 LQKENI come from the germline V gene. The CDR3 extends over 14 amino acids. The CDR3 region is CASSPGTTRETQYF. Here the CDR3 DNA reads TGTGCCAGCTCACCCGGGACAACCCGGGAGACCCAGTACTTC.

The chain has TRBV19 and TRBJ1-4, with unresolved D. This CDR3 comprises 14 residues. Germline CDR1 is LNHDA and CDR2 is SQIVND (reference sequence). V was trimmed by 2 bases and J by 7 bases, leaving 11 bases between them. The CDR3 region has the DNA TGTGCCAGTAGTATAACTAACGGCGGTGAAAAACTGTTTTTT. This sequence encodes CASSITNGGEKLFF.

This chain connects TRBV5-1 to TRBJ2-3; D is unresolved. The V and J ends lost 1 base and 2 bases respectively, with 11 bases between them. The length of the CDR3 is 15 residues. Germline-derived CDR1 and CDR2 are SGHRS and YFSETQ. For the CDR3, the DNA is TGCGCCAGCAGCTTGATGGCAGGTCACACAGATACGCAGTATTTT. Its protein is CASSLMAGHTDTQYF.

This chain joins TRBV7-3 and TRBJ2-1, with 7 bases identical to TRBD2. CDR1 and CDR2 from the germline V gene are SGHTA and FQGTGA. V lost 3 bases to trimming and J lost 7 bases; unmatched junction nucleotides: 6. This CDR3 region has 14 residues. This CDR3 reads CASSLSGGLNEQFF. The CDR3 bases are TGTGCCAGCAGCTTGTCGGGGGGTCTTAATGAGCAGTTCTTC.

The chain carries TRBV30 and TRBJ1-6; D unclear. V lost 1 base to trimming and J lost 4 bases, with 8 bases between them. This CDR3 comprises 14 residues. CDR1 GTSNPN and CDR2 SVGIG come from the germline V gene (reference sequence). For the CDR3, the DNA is TGTGCCTGGAGTGGAGGCATATATAATTCACCCCTCCACTTT. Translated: CAWSGGIYNSPLHF.

The DNA of the CDR3 is TGTGCCAGTAGTACATCACTGACAGACCTTAGCAATCAGCCCCAGCATTTT. This sequence encodes CASSTSLTDLSNQPQHF. The chain employs TRBV19 and TRBJ1-5; possible D gene TRBD1, 5 bases. Trimming pared 4 bases from V and 0 bases from J, leaving 16 bases between. Germline V gene lookup returns CDR1 LNHDA and CDR2 SQIVND (reference sequence). The CDR3 length is 17 residues. Full variable domain (outside the CDR3, taken from reference TRBV19 and TRBJ1-5): DGGITQSPKYLFRKEGQNVTLSCEQNLNHDAMYWYRQDPGQGLRLIYYSQIVNDFQKGDIAEGYSVSREKKESFPLTVTSAQKNPTAFYLCASSTSLTDLSNQPQHFGDGTRLSIL.

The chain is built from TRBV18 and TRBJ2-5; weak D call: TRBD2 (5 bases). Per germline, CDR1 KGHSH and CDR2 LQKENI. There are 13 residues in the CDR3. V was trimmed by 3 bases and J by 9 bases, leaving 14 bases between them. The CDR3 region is CASSPPGSKSQYF. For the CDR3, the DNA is TGTGCCAGCTCACCCCCGGGGAGTAAGTCCCAGTACTTC.

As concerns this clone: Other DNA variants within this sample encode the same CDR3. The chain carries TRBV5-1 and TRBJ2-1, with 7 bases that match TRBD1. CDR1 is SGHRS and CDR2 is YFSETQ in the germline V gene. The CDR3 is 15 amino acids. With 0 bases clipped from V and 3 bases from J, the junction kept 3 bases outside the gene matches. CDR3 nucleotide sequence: TGCGCCAGCAGCTTGGTAGCAGGGGGCTACAATGAGCAGTTCTTC. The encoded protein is CASSLVAGGYNEQFF.

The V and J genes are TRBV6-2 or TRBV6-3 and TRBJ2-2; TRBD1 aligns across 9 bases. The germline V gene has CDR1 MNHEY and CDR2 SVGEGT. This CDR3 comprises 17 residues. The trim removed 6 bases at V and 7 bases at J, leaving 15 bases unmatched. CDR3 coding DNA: TGTGCCAGCAGCCACCTAATAGGGACAGGGTCGATCGGGGAGCTGTTTTTT. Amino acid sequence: CASSHLIGTGSIGELFF.

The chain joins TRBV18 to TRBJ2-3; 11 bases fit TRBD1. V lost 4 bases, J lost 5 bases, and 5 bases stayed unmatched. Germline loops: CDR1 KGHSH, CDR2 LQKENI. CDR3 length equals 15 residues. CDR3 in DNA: TGTGCCAGCTCACGGACAGGGGGCCGTGGAGATACGCAGTATTTT. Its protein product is CASSRTGGRGDTQYF. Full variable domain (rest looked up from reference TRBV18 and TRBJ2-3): NAGVMQNPRHLVRRRGQEARLRCSPMKGHSHVYWYRQLPEEGLKFMVYLQKENIIDESGMPKERFSAEFPKEGPSILRIQQVVRGDSAAYFCASSRTGGRGDTQYFGPGTRLTVL.

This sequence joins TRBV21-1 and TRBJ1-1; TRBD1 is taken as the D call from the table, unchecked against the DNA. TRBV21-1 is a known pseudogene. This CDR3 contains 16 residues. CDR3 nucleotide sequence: TGTGCCAGCAGCAATAGGTCCAGGGAAAGGTGCACTGAAGCTTTCTTT. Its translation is CASSNRSRERCTEAFF.

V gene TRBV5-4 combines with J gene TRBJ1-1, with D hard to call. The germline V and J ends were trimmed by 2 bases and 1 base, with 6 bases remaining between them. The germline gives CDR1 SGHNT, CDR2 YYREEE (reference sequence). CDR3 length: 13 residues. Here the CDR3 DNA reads TGTGCCAGCAGCTTCGGGAGGAACACTGAAGCTTTCTTT. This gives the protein CASSFGRNTEAFF.

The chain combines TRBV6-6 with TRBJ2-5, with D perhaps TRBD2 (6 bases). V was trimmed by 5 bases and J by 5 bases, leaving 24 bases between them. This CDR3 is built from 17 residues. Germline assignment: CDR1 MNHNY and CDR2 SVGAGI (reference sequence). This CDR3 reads CASSPNAVARGRETQYF. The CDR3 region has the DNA TGTGCCAGCAGTCCCAATGCCGTGGCCCGAGGGAGGGAGACCCAGTACTTC.

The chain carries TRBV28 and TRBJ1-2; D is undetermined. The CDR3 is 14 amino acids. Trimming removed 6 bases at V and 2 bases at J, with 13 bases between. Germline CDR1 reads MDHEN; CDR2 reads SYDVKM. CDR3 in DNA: TGTGCCAGCAGCCGGGTCGCGGGGAACTATGGCTACACCTTC. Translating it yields CASSRVAGNYGYTF.

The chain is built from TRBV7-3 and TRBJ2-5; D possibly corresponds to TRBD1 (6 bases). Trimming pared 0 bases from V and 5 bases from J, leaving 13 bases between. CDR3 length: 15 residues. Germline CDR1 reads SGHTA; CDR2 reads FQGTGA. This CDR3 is CASSLTGAAVETQYF. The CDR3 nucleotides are TGTGCCAGCAGCTTAACGGGGGCCGCCGTTGAGACCCAGTACTTC. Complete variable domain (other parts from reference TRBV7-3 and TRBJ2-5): GAGVSQTPSNKVTEKGKYVELRCDPISGHTALYWYRQSLGQGPEFLIYFQGTGAADDSGLPNDRFFAVRPEGSVSTLKIQRTERGDSAVYLCASSLTGAAVETQYFGPGTRLLVL.

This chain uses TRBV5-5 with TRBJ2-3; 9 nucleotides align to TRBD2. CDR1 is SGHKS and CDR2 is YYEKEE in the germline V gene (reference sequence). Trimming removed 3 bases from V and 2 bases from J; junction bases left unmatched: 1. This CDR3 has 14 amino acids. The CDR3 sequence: CASSSSGTTDTQYF. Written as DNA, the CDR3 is TGTGCCAGCAGCTCTAGCGGGACCACAGATACGCAGTATTTT.

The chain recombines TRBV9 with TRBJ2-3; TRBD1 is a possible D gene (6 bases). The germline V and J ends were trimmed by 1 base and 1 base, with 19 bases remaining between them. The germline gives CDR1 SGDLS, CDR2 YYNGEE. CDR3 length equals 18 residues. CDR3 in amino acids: CASSVQQGRWSGTDTQYF. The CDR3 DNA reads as TGTGCCAGCAGCGTACAACAGGGAAGGTGGTCGGGCACAGATACGCAGTATTTT.

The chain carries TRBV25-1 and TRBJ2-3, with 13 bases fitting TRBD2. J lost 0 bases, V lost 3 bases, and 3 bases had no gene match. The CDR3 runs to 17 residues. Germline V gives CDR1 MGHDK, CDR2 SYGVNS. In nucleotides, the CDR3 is TGTGCCAGCAGTGAGACTAGCGGGGGGTCGAGCACAGATACGCAGTATTTT. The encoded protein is CASSETSGGSSTDTQYF.

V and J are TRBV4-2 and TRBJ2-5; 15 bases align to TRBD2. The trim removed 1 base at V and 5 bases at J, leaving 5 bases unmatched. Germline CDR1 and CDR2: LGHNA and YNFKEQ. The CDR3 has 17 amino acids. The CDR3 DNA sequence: TGTGCCAGCAGCCAAGGTGGACTAGCGGGGGGGCAGGAGACCCAGTACTTC. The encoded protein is CASSQGGLAGGQETQYF.

CDR3 loop: CASSSVLTGPNEAFF. In DNA, the CDR3 is TGTGCCAGCAGTTCCGTACTTACAGGTCCCAATGAAGCTTTCTTT. The chain carries TRBV28 and TRBJ1-1; tentatively, D is TRBD1 (5 bases). Germline V CDR1 and CDR2: MDHEN, SYDVKM. V lost 4 bases and J 7 bases, leaving 19 bases between the germline ends. This CDR3 is 15 amino acids long.